This paragraph reports one TCR beta chain. Its target antigen remains unknown. No much larger clone is present one base from it, and per-base qualities are unavailable. The time point label, read with the paper, signifies: recipient sample about 28 days before transplant, after cytoreduction. Blood samples were obtained from recipients approximately 28 days before transplant and at days 30, 100 and 180 after transplant. Nuclei Lysis Solution was used to extract genomic DNA from fresh or cryopreserved unfractionated peripheral blood mononuclear cells. This entry is derived from a study of T cell clonotyping in hematopoietic cell transplantation (dated by TCRdb to about 2021). As for the study more broadly: Pretransplant samples from recipients were collected after cytoreduction. A total of 135 blood samples were collected in the study from 35 consecutive transplant recipients and their related donors. Patients were recruited between September 2015 and early 2017 and followed until late 2020 or death.

What the research found in general, with its limitations: Donor and pretransplant recipient Inverse Simpson Index values predicted broader posttransplant TCR repertoire diversity. After transplant, TCR diversity in recipients dropped, and pathologically expanded clonotypes climbed progressively between day 30 and day 180. The sample size was limited and the cells went unsorted, which meant the CD4 and CD8 repertoire contributions could not be told apart. Overlap with donor repertoires was found for only a small fraction of recipient repertoires, with over 97% found to appear de novo at the given depth.

The immunoSEQ assay, a bias-controlled multiplex PCR using V- and J-specific primers, was used to amplify TCR beta CDR3 regions from genomic DNA. A proprietary barcode and Illumina adapter sequences were added to the CDR3 amplicons in a second PCR step. An Illumina MiSeq instrument was used to sequence the CDR3 libraries. Per the original workflow: Export and quality control were performed with immunoSEQ Analyzer 3.0, and downstream analyses were performed with R Bioconductor and Immunarch. Only productive rearrangements within the normalized downsampled data set were used in the calculation of repertoire metrics. In the normalized cohort, a clonotype counted as pathologically expanded if the clonotype was larger than 5 templates. The Inverse Simpson Index was used to measure repertoire diversity. To capture all clonotypes, the CMV-specificity analyses were run on the non-normalized data set. The table was pulled from immuneACCESS by TCRdb, which kept in-frame rearrangements only. Such tables lose some clones; where checked, under half of the loss comes from unresolved V genes, and the rest has no known cause. V and J calls and clone size follow that table, whereas D and trimming were derived from the DNA. In all, the sample holds 25,000 to 35,000 clones, and under 85% of those were seen once. The top ten clones comprise 5% to 6.5% of the sample.

Cut back by 6 bases and 2 bases, the V and J ends lie 10 bases apart. CDR1 and CDR2 (MNHEY, SVGAGI) derive from the germline V gene. Inclusive of the bounding cysteine and phenylalanine, the CDR3 is 13 residues long. Left in the record is the CDR3 DNA by itself, 39 bases read in frame from the first base. The clonotype comes from a man aged 45-65 years with myelodysplastic syndrome. Some clones in this sample may be carry-over from other donors' samples. Sequenced material: peripheral blood mononuclear cells, taken before stem cell transplant. The receptor chain draws on TRBV6-5 and TRBJ2-5, with no reliable assignment of the D segment. The bases read TGTGCCAGCAGCCCGTATCGACAAGAGACCCAGTACTTC. The encoded protein is CASSPYRQETQYF.